The 10 T cell receptor beta chains presented below share a single source sample, sequenced in a study of blood T cells in healthy people across ages. Through a sample-barcoded 5' primer and a J-beta primer mix, a second PCR was run for roughly 7 to 12 cycles. TCRdb passed the 5' RACE reads through MiXCR, listing each CDR3 protein once. The sample lists some 750,000 distinct CDR3 sequences; 22% were seen once. Specimen: blood. The receptors were gathered from a man aged 70-80 years in good health.

The chain is built from TRBV20-1 and TRBJ1-2, with no clear D. Looked up from germline, CDR1 is DFQATT and CDR2 is SNEGSKA (reference sequence). The CDR3 has 13 residues. Trimming took off 0 bases at V and 4 bases at J, with 9 bases between the two ends. The CDR3 nucleotides read TGCAGTGCTAGAGATTTCGGTAGCTATGGCTACACCTTC. It encodes CSARDFGSYGYTF.

The V call is TRBV20-1, the J call TRBJ2-7; 7 bases align to TRBD2. Looked up from germline, CDR1 is DFQATT and CDR2 is SNEGSKA (reference sequence). After removal of 5 bases from V and 2 bases from J, the junction contained 9 bases not matched to a gene. CDR3 length: 14 amino acids. The CDR3 DNA sequence: TGCAGTGCTCCACGAGCCAGCGGGACCTACGAGCAGTACTTC. It yields the protein CSAPRASGTYEQYF.

V is TRBV11-2 and J is TRBJ2-1, with no clear D. The CDR3 spans 12 residues. Germline values: CDR1 SGHAT, CDR2 FQNNGV. Trimming stripped 7 bases from V and 10 bases from J, with 14 bases between. The CDR3 here is CASTHILTEQFF. CDR3 DNA sequence: TGTGCCAGCACCCATATTCTGACCGAGCAGTTCTTC.

This clonotype was seen a few times. The chain carries TRBV7-8 and TRBJ2-7, with TRBD2 matching over 10 bases. The V segment lost 3 bases and the J segment 0 bases; nucleotides outside the gene matches: 8. The CDR3 runs to 17 residues. Germline CDR1 reads SGHVS; CDR2 reads FQNEAQ. CDR3 DNA sequence: TGTGCCAGCAGCTTCTCAACTAGCGGGGTTTTCTCCTACGAGCAGTACTTC. It yields the protein CASSFSTSGVFSYEQYF.

The rearrangement links TRBV6-5 to TRBJ2-7; a possible D gene is TRBD2 (6 bases). The length of the CDR3 is 15 residues. V was cut by 7 bases and J by 4 bases, with 20 bases left in between. Germline V lookup: CDR1 MNHEY, CDR2 SVGAGI. The CDR3 protein is CASKVAGGLLYEQYF. CDR3 DNA: TGTGCCAGCAAGGTAGCTGGGGGGTTACTGTACGAGCAGTACTTC.

In its sample, this clonotype was seen a few times. The chain combines TRBV5-1 with TRBJ2-4; 7 bases are a match to TRBD2. CDR3 size: 16 residues. Germline V lookup: CDR1 SGHRS, CDR2 YFSETQ. Trimming at V came to 4 bases and at J to 0 bases, leaving 7 bases not matched to a gene. CDR3 residues: CASSPGTNLAKNIQYF. The CDR3 region has the DNA TGCGCCAGCAGCCCTGGGACTAACCTAGCCAAAAACATTCAGTACTTC. The full variable domain, its missing parts supplied by reference TRBV5-1 and TRBJ2-4, is KAGVTQTPRYLIKTRGQQVTLSCSPISGHRSVSWYQQTPGQGLQFLFEYFSETQRNKGNFPGRFSGRQFSNSRSEMNVSTLELGDSALYLCASSPGTNLAKNIQYFGAGTRLSVL.

V usage is TRBV18 and J usage is TRBJ1-1, with 9 bases fitting TRBD1. CDR3 length: 15 residues. Germline V gene lookup returns CDR1 KGHSH and CDR2 LQKENI. V gave up 3 bases and J gave up 3 bases; unmatched junction bases: 5. CDR3 in amino acids: CASSPGTGRDTEAFF. The CDR3 bases are TGTGCCAGCTCACCCGGGACAGGGAGAGACACTGAAGCTTTCTTT.

The J gene is TRBJ2-7, the V gene TRBV29-1, with TRBD2 matching 7 bases. The CDR3 totals 12 residues. Germline values: CDR1 SQVTM, CDR2 ANQGSEA. V lost 3 bases and J lost 2; bases outside the gene matches: 1. CDR3 region: CSVEGGAYEQYF. The CDR3 DNA follows: TGCAGCGTTGAGGGGGGGGCCTACGAGCAGTACTTC.

The chain combines TRBV7-6 with TRBJ2-1; perhaps TRBD1 as D (6 bases). Trimming took off 2 bases at V and 4 bases at J, with 15 bases between the two ends. CDR1 and CDR2 from the germline V gene are SGHVS and FNYEAQ. The CDR3 is 16 amino acids. The CDR3 loop is CASSLYNREPYNEQFF. CDR3 DNA sequence: TGTGCCAGCAGCTTATATAACAGGGAGCCTTACAATGAGCAGTTCTTC. Full variable domain (outside the CDR3, taken from reference TRBV7-6 and TRBJ2-1): GAGVSQSPRYKVTKRGQDVALRCDPISGHVSLYWYRQALGQGPEFLTYFNYEAQQDKSGLPNDRFSAERPEGSISTLTIQRTEQRDSAMYRCASSLYNREPYNEQFFGPGTRLTVL.

This clonotype was seen repeatedly, ten times or more. V usage is TRBV12-3 or TRBV12-4 and J usage is TRBJ2-4; TRBD1 is a possible D gene (5 bases). Trimming removed 5 bases from V and 9 bases from J, with 17 bases in between. CDR3 size: 14 residues. CDR3 sequence (DNA): TGTGCCAGCAGTCCGACACACCGAAGGGGCATTCAGTACTTC. It translates to CASSPTHRRGIQYF.